The TCR beta chain described here comes from a study of vaccination and CD4 T cells after COVID-19. Cultured CD4+ T cell DNA was sequenced using the Oncomine TCR Beta short-read assay. TCRdb passed the PCR reads through MiXCR, listing each CDR3 protein once. The sample consists of about 12,000 distinct CDR3 sequences, over 30% of them appearing once. The treatment: roughly 10-day PBMC culture with coronavirus spike peptide pools or control peptides (ViraFEST assay). Regarding the study as a whole: Among convalescent patients, a median 86.3% of reactive clones emerged only after vaccination.

As for this clonotype: Antigen: not known.

The source material was cultured CD4+ T cells from blood. The receptor comes from a human donor with COVID-19.

The CDR3 bases are TGTGCCAGCAGTATTCGACAGACTATGAACACTGAAGCTTTCTTT. This encodes CASSIRQTMNTEAFF. The rearrangement uses TRBV6-1 and TRBJ1-1; a weak D match, TRBD1 (5 bases). Germline CDR1 reads MNHNS; CDR2 reads SASEGT. Deletions cut 5 bases from V and 0 bases from J, with 13 bases between. The CDR3 extends over 15 amino acids.